This T cell receptor (beta chain) was sequenced for a study of T-cell memory formation after mild COVID-19. Looked up from germline, CDR1 is SGHDT and CDR2 is YYEEEE. V was pared by 4 bases and J by 8 bases, with 7 bases of the junction left unmatched. CDR3 size: 14 residues. TCRdb reprocessed the 5' RACE reads via MiXCR and lists one record per CDR3 protein. The sample consists of roughly 350,000 distinct CDR3 sequences, 20% to 25% of them appearing once. There are a few counts of this clonotype. Its antigen is unidentified. Study-wide points: Pre-infection memory harbored some responding clones, suggesting cross-reactive memory joined.

This TCR derives from an adult woman who had mild COVID-19 (a few samples of this study predate the infection). Cell type and time point are not known. Sequenced sample: PBMCs or a T cell subset sorted from them (not recorded which). This chain connects TRBV5-6 to TRBJ1-1; TRBD1 agrees at 11 bases. In DNA, the CDR3 is TGTGCCAGCAGCAAACGGGACAGGGGGACGGAAGCTTTCTTT. It encodes CASSKRDRGTEAFF. Combining the CDR3 with reference TRBV5-6 and TRBJ1-1 gives the whole variable domain DAGVTQSPTHLIKTRGQQVTLRCSPKSGHDTVSWYQQALGQGPQFIFQYYEEEERQRGNFPDRFSGHQFPNYSSELNVNALLLGDSALYLCASSKRDRGTEAFFGQGTRLTVV.